These T cell receptor beta chains were read from a single sample in a study of T cell responses to AZD1222 COVID-19 vaccine. Profiled with immunoSEQ multiplex PCR; TCRdb holds only in-frame clones, not every one. This sample has around 110,000 clones, with about 90% found just once. The source material was peripheral blood, sampled on day 0 of AZD1222 vaccination. Receptor source: an adult in good health. Both conserved end residues are part of each CDR3. D genes are given only for firm matches. Clone size is given for some rows only: seen once, a few or many times, or a class if the clone is expanded.

NA	TRBV7-2	NA	TRBJ2-7	CASSSGQLYEQYF	TGTGCCAGCAGCTCAGGACAGTTATACGAGCAGTACTTC
NA	TRBV5-6	NA	TRBJ1-1	CASSLGDGYEAFF	TGTGCCAGCAGCTTGGGGGACGGTTATGAAGCTTTCTTT
NA	TRBV6-2/TRBV6-3	NA	TRBJ2-7	CASSLTYEQYF	TGTGCCAGCAGTTTGACCTACGAGCAGTACTTC
NA	TRBV6-5	once	TRBJ1-1	CASSYSGGGADTEAFF	TGTGCCAGCAGTTACTCTGGCGGGGGCGCGGACACTGAAGCTTTCTTT
TRBD1	TRBV28	NA	TRBJ1-5	CASSHRGQVSNQPQHF	TGTGCCAGCAGCCACAGGGGGCAAGTAAGCAATCAGCCCCAGCATTTT
NA	TRBV6-5	NA	TRBJ1-6	CASFESSYNSPLHF	TGTGCCAGCTTCGAGAGCTCCTATAATTCACCCCTCCACTTT
TRBD1	TRBV18	NA	TRBJ1-6	CASSLQSGTGLNSPLHF	TGTGCCAGCTCCCTTCAGTCCGGGACAGGCCTCAATTCACCCCTCCACTTT
TRBD1	TRBV28	once	TRBJ1-4	CASWPGGREKLFF	TGTGCCAGCTGGCCAGGGGGCCGTGAAAAACTGTTTTTT
NA	TRBV19	NA	TRBJ2-5	CALEGGTKQETQYF	TGTGCCCTGGAGGGGGGGACAAAACAAGAGACCCAGTACTTC
TRBD2	TRBV5-1	NA	TRBJ2-7	CASSGSAGGFNEQYF	TGCGCCAGCAGCGGCTCGGCGGGGGGTTTCAACGAGCAGTACTTC
TRBD1	TRBV7-8	NA	TRBJ1-3	CASSLAWTGMAGNTIYF	TGTGCCAGCAGCTTAGCTTGGACAGGGATGGCAGGAAACACCATATATTTT
NA	TRBV5-1	NA	TRBJ2-1	CASSLSAGVNNEQFF	TGCGCCAGCAGCTTATCGGCAGGGGTTAACAATGAGCAGTTCTTC
NA	TRBV30	NA	TRBJ2-7	CAWSPGNTYEQYF	TGTGCCTGGAGTCCCGGGAATACCTACGAGCAGTACTTC
NA	TRBV15	NA	TRBJ1-5	CATSRAAWGNQPQHF	TGTGCCACCAGCAGAGCAGCATGGGGCAATCAGCCCCAGCATTTT
NA	TRBV5-5	NA	TRBJ1-1	CASSWYGVSTEAFF	TGTGCCAGCAGCTGGTATGGAGTGAGTACTGAAGCTTTCTTT
NA	TRBV30	NA	TRBJ1-3	CAGRAISGNTIYF	TGTGCCGGGCGGGCCATCTCTGGAAACACCATATATTTT
TRBD1	TRBV5-1	NA	TRBJ2-2	CASSPRTGTNTGELFF	TGCGCCAGCAGCCCCCGGACAGGGACGAACACCGGGGAGCTGTTTTTT
NA	TRBV19	NA	TRBJ1-5	CASSITQAAPNQPQHF	TGTGCCAGTAGTATAACCCAGGCCGCCCCCAATCAGCCCCAGCATTTT
NA	TRBV29-1	NA	TRBJ1-6	CSVVRFNRPFLNSPLHF	TGCAGCGTGGTCCGGTTCAACCGCCCTTTTCTTAATTCACCCCTCCACTTT
NA	TRBV18	NA	TRBJ1-2	CASSPDSYGYTF	TGTGCCAGCTCACCGGACAGCTATGGCTACACCTTC
NA	TRBV7-2	NA	TRBJ1-2	CASSHGGAIIYGYTF	TGTGCCAGCAGCCATGGAGGGGCTATCATCTATGGCTACACCTTC
TRBD2	TRBV7-8	NA	TRBJ2-5	CASSLAIAGGQETQYF	TGTGCCAGCAGCTTAGCGATAGCGGGGGGCCAAGAGACCCAGTACTTC
TRBD2	TRBV5-1	once	TRBJ2-3	CASSFGLASTDTQYF	TGCGCCAGCAGCTTCGGACTAGCGTCCACAGATACGCAGTATTTT
NA	TRBV11-1	NA	TRBJ2-5	CASSLAGGPEETQYF	TGTGCCAGCAGCTTAGCGGGGGGGCCCGAAGAGACCCAGTACTTC
NA	TRBV7-3	NA	TRBJ2-3	CASSNLPGSGDTQYF	TGTGCCAGCAGCAATCTTCCGGGCTCGGGGGATACGCAGTATTTT
NA	TRBV5-1	NA	TRBJ2-7	CASSPSRSSGPTYEQYF	TGCGCCAGCAGCCCATCCCGATCGTCGGGACCGACCTACGAGCAGTACTTC
NA	TRBV27	NA	TRBJ1-3	CASSLRGSRLSGNTIYF	TGTGCCAGCAGTTTAAGGGGGTCCAGGCTCTCTGGAAACACCATATATTTT
NA	TRBV7-9	NA	TRBJ2-3	CASSFREFADTQYF	TGTGCCAGCAGCTTTCGGGAGTTCGCAGATACGCAGTATTTT